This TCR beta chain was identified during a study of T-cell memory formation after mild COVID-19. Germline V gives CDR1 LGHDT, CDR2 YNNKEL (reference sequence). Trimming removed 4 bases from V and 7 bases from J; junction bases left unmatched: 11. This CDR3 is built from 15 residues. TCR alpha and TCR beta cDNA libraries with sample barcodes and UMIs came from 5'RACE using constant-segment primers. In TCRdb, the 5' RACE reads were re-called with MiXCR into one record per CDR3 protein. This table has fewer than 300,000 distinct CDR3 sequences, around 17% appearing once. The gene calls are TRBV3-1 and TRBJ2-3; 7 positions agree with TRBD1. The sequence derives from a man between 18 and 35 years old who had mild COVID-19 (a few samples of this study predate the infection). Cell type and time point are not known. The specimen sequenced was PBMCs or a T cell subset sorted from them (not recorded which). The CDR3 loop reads CASSRRQGRTYTQYF. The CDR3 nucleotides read TGTGCCAGCAGCCGACGACAGGGTAGGACCTATACGCAGTATTTT.